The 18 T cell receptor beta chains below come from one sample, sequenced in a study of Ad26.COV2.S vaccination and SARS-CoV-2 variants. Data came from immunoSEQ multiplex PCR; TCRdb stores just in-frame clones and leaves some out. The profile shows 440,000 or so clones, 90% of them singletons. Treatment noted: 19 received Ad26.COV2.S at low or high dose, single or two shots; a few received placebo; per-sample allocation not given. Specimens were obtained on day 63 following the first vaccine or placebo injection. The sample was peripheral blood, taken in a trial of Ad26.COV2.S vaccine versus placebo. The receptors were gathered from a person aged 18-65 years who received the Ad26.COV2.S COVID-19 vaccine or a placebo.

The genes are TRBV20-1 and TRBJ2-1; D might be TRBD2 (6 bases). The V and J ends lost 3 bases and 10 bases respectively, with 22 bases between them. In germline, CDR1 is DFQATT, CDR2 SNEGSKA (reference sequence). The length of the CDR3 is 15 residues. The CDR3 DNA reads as TGCAGTGCTAGTAGCCCCTGGACTACCATCAGGGAGCAGTTCTTC. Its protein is CSASSPWTTIREQFF.

CDR3: CASSPPLAPEQYF. DNA for the CDR3: TGTGCCAGCAGCCCCCCCTTGGCCCCGGAGCAGTACTTC. The chain carries TRBV11-2 and TRBJ2-7; D unresolved. Trimming shortened V by 5 bases and J by 7 bases, and 15 bases separated the two germline ends. The CDR3 spans 13 residues. Germline V CDR1 and CDR2: SGHAT, FQNNGV.

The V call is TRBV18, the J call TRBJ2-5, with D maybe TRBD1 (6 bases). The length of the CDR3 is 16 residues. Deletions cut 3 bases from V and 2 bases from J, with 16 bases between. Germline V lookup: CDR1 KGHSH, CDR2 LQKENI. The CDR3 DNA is TGTGCCAGCTCACCGCCTGGGCAGGGGAATCAAGAGACCCAGTACTTC. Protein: CASSPPGQGNQETQYF.

CDR3 residues: CASSLSGRNYGYTF. In nucleotides, the CDR3 is TGTGCCAGCAGTTTATCAGGCCGGAACTATGGCTACACCTTC. The chain combines TRBV28 with TRBJ1-2; D uncertain. V lost 1 base to trimming and J lost 2 bases, with 8 bases between them. CDR3 length equals 14 residues. CDR1 and CDR2 from the germline V gene are MDHEN and SYDVKM.

This chain's CDR3 is CSASQLVASYNEQFF. In DNA form, the CDR3 reads TGCAGTGCTAGTCAGTTGGTAGCGTCTTACAATGAGCAGTTCTTC. The V gene is TRBV20-1, the J gene TRBJ2-1; D perhaps matches TRBD2 (5 bases). The germline V gene encodes CDR1 DFQATT and CDR2 SNEGSKA (reference sequence). The CDR3 contains 15 residues. The V gene lost 3 bases and the J gene lost 4 bases, with 16 bases spanning the gap.

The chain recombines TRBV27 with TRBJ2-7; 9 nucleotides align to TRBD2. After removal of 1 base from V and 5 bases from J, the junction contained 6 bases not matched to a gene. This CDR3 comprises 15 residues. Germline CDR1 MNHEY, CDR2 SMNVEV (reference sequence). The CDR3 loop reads CASSLWREGLDEQYF. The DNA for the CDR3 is TGTGCCAGCAGTTTATGGCGGGAGGGCCTCGACGAGCAGTACTTC.

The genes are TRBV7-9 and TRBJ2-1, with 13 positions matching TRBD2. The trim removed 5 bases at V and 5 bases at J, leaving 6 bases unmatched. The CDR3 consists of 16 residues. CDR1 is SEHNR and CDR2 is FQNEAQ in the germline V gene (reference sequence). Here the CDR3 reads CASSPRTSGSHNEQFF. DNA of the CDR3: TGTGCCAGCAGCCCGCGGACTAGCGGGAGCCACAATGAGCAGTTCTTC.

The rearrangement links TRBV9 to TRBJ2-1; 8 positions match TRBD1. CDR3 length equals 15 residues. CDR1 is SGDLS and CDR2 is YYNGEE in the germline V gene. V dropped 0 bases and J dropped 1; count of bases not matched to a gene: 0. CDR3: CASSVDRGSYNEQFF. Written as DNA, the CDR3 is TGTGCCAGCAGCGTAGACAGGGGGTCCTACAATGAGCAGTTCTTC.

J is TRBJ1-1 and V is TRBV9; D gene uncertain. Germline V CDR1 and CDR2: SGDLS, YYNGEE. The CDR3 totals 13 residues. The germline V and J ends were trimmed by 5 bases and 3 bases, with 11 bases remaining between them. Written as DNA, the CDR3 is TGTGCCAGCAGTTCCGCACTTGACACTGAAGCTTTCTTT. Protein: CASSSALDTEAFF. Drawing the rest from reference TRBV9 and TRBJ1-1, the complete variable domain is DSGVTQTPKHLITATGQRVTLRCSPRSGDLSVYWYQQSLDQGLQFLIQYYNGEERAKGNILERFSAQQFPDLHSELNLSSLELGDSALYFCASSSALDTEAFFGQGTRLTVV.

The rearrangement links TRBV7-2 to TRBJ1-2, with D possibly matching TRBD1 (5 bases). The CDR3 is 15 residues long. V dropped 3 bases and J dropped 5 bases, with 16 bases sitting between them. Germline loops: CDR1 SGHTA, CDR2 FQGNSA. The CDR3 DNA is TGTGCCAGCAGCTTGGGCGTGGGGGAGGGGTATGGCTACACCTTC. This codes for CASSLGVGEGYGYTF. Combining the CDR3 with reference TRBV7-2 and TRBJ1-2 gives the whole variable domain GAGVSQSPSNKVTEKGKDVELRCDPISGHTALYWYRQSLGQGLEFLIYFQGNSAPDKSGLPSDRFSAERTGGSVSTLTIQRTQQEDSAVYLCASSLGVGEGYGYTFGSGTRLTVV.

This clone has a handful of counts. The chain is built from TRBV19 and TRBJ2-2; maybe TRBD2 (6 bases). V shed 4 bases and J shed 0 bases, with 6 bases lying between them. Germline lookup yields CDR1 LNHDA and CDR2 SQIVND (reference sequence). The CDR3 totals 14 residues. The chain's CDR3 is CASSRTTNTGELFF. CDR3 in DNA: TGTGCCAGTAGTAGGACTACGAACACCGGGGAGCTGTTTTTT.

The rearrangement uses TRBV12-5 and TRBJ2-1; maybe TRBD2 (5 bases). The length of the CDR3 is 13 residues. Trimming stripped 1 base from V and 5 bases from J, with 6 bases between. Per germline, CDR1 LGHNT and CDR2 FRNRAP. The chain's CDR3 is CASGLGLNNEQFF. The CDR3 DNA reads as TGTGCTAGTGGTTTGGGACTAAACAATGAGCAGTTCTTC.

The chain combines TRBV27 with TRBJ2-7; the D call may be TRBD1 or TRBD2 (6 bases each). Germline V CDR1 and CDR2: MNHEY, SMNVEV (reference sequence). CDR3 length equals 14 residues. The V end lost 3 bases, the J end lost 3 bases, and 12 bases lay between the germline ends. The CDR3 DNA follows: TGTGCCAGCAGTTTGTTAGGAGGGGGCTACGAGCAGTACTTC. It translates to CASSLLGGGYEQYF.

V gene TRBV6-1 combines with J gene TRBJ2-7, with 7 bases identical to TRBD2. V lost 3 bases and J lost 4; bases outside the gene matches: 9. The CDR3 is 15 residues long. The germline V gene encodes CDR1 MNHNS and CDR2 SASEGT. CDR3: CASSDRREFGYEQYF. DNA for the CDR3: TGTGCCAGCAGTGATAGGCGGGAGTTCGGGTACGAGCAGTACTTC.

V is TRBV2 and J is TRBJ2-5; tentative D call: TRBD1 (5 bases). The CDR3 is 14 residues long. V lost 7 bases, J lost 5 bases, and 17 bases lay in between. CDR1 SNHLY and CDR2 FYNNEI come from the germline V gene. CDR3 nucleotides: TGTGCCAGCACCTCAGAAGGGGTTCTCGAGACCCAGTACTTC. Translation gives CASTSEGVLETQYF.

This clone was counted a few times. The CDR3 DNA follows: TGTGCCAGCAGTTTATATCCCAACACTGAAGCTTTCTTT. Amino acid sequence: CASSLYPNTEAFF. The chain combines TRBV27 with TRBJ1-1; D is uncertain. The germline gives CDR1 MNHEY, CDR2 SMNVEV (reference sequence). V shed 1 base and J shed 2 bases, with 5 bases lying between them. The CDR3 is 13 residues long.

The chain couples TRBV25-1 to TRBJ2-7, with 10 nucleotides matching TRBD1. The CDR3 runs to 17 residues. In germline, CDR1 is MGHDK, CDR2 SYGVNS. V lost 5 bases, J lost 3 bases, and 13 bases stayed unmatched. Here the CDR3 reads CASSPRPGQGLVYEQYF. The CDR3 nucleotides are TGTGCCAGCAGTCCTCGCCCGGGACAGGGGCTGGTCTACGAGCAGTACTTC.

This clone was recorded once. The CDR3 here is CASKGRGASNTGELFF. The CDR3 nucleotides read TGTGCCAGCAAGGGGCGCGGGGCTTCGAACACCGGGGAGCTGTTTTTT. V is TRBV28 and J is TRBJ2-2; the D gene is possibly TRBD2 (6 bases). Trimming took 7 bases from V and 0 from J, leaving 15 bases between them. The CDR3 consists of 16 residues. CDR1 is MDHEN, CDR2 SYDVKM, per germline.